This T cell receptor (beta chain) was sequenced during a study of human T cells and chemical hapten exposure. TCRdb processed the RACE reads anew with MiXCR; each CDR3 protein has one entry. The table has about 42,000 distinct CDR3 sequences, around 12% seen once; the top ten hold over 5.5%. The CDR3 is made up of 14 amino acids. V was pared by 7 bases and J by 8 bases, with 17 bases between. CDR1 and CDR2 from the germline V gene are ENHRY and SYGVKD. The sample's time point: pre-sensitization, week 0. As for treatment: therapeutic diphenylcyclopropenone sensitization with weekly scalp DPC. This clonotype was recorded many times.

The clonotype originates from a woman in her twenties or thirties with alopecia areata. Some clones in this sample may be carry-over from other donors' samples. The chain employs TRBV10-3 and TRBJ1-4; no definite D call. The sample consisted of whole blood, taken in connection with sensitization to the hapten diphenylcyclopropenone (DPC). CDR3 amino acids: CAINFATQQEKLFF. Here the CDR3 DNA reads TGTGCCATCAACTTCGCGACACAGCAGGAAAAACTGTTTTTT.